This TCR beta chain was captured in a study of read filtering for tumor transcriptome and immune sequencing. On the study more broadly: DNase treatment preceded whole-transcriptome library preparation.

V gave up 5 bases and J gave up 6 bases; unmatched junction bases: 15. The length of the CDR3 is 17 residues. Germline V gives CDR1 MNHNY, CDR2 SVGAGI (reference sequence). General study findings and limits: Without single-read clonotypes, shared clonotype proportions correlated more between IR-seq and RNA-seq.

From roughly 400 ng of RNA, a library with molecular barcoded alpha/delta and beta/gamma adaptors was made. TCRdb itself ran the reads through MiXCR, one entry per CDR3 protein. The sample includes some 38,000 distinct CDR3 sequences, 12% seen only once; the top ten take 30% to 40%. This clonotype occurred many times. As yet, its antigen is unknown. The clonotype was recovered from a donor over 35 with multiple myeloma. V and J are TRBV6-6 and TRBJ2-3; 9 bases line up with TRBD1. Sequencing was performed on a population of CD138-negative cells sorted from bone marrow. For the CDR3, the DNA is TGTGCCAGCAGTCGCCCCTATGGACAGGGGCCCCCGGATACGCAGTATTTT. It is translated as CASSRPYGQGPPDTQYF.